The present T cell receptor (beta chain) was sequenced within a study of cytotoxic CD8 clonotypes in ibrutinib-treated CLL. The CDR3 has 13 amino acids. Germline CDR1 is MNHEY and CDR2 is SMNVEV (reference sequence). Clones were read by immunoSEQ multiplex PCR, and TCRdb kept only the in-frame ones, dropping some. The table has 12,000 to 15,000 clones, 64% seen once; the top ten hold 40%. Regarding the study as a whole: The study found public clonotypes uncommon, contracting or stable on treatment.

Turning to this clone: What it recognizes is unknown. A junction end diverges from the germline sequence, so it may reflect a read error.

This material consisted of PBMCs, taken before ibrutinib treatment. V gene TRBV27 combines with J gene TRBJ1-2; perhaps TRBD1 as D (6 bases). The receptor's source is a human donor with chronic lymphocytic leukemia. The CDR3 here is CASSVSYREGYTF. The CDR3, as DNA: TGTGCCAGCAGTGTATCCTACAGGGAAGGCTACACCTTC.